This record looks at one TCR beta chain sequence and its context. Its target is not known. Sequencing of TCR beta was performed on blood CD8+ and CD4+ T cells. After extraction with the RNeasy kit, roughly 0.45 to 1 ug of the RNA was reverse transcribed using random hexamers. TCRdb called the immunoSEQ multiplex PCR reads again in MiXCR, with one record for every CDR3 protein. The table records about 64,000 distinct CDR3 sequences, about 94% of them present only once. These data are taken from a study of CD8 T cells in Susac syndrome. Germline values: CDR1 GTSNPN, CDR2 SVGIG (reference sequence). V shed 1 base and J 5 bases; nucleotides not matched to a gene: 8. The CDR3 extends over 14 amino acids. Study-wide results and caveats: The study's TCR sequencing and HLA analysis covered a relatively small number of individuals, and the study acknowledged this.

This sequence originates from a human donor with multiple sclerosis. The chain links TRBV30 to TRBJ2-7, with 7 bases aligning to TRBD1. The specimen was CD8+ T cells from PBMCs. CDR3 region: CAWSDRQGKDEQYF. In DNA, the CDR3 is TGTGCCTGGAGTGACCGACAGGGTAAGGACGAGCAGTACTTC.